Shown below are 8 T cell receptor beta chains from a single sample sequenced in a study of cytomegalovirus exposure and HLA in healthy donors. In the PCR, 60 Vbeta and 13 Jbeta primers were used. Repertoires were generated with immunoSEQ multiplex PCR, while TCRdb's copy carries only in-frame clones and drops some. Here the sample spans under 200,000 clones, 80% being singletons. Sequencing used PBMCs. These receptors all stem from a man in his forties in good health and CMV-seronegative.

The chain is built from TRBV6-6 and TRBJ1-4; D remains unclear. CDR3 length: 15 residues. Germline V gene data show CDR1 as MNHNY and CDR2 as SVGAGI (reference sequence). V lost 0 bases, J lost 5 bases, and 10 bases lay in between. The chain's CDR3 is CASSYSTGVNEKLFF. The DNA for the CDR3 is TGTGCCAGCAGTTACTCTACGGGAGTAAATGAAAAACTGTTTTTT.

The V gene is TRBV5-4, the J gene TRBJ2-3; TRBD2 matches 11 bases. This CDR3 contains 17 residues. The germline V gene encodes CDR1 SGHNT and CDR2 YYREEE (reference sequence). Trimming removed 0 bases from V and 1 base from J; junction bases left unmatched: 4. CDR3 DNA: TGTGCCAGCAGCTTGGGCCTAGCGGGAGGTGGCACAGATACGCAGTATTTT. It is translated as CASSLGLAGGGTDTQYF.

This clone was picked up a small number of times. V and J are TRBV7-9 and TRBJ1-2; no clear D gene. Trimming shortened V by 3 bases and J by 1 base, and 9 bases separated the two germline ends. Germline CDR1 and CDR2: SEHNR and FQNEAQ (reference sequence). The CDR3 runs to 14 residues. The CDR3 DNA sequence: TGTGCCAGCAGCTTTAGGACTTTTAACTATGGCTACACCTTC. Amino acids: CASSFRTFNYGYTF.

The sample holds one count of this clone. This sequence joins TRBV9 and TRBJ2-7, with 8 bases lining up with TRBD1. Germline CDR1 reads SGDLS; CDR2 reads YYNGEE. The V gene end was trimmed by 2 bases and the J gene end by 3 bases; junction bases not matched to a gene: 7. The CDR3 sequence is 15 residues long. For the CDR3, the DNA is TGTGCCAGCAGCGTGGATCAGGGGGCGGGCTACGAGCAGTACTTC. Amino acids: CASSVDQGAGYEQYF.

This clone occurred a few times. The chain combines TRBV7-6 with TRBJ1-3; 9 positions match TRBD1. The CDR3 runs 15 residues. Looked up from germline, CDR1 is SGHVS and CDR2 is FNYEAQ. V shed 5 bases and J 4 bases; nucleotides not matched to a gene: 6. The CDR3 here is CASSDRQGDGNTIYF. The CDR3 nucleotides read TGTGCCAGCAGCGATAGACAGGGGGACGGAAACACCATATATTTT.

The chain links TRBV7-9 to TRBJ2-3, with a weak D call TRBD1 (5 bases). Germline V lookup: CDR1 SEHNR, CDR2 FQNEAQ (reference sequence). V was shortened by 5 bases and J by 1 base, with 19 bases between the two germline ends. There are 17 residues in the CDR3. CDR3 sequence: CASSPYLGVKGTDTQYF. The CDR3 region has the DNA TGTGCCAGCAGCCCTTACCTAGGGGTTAAGGGCACAGATACGCAGTATTTT.

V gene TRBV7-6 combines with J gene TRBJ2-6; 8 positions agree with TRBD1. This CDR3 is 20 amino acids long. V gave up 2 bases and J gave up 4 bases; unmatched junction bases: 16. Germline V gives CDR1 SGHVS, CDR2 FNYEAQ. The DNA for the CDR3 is TGTGCCAGCAGCTTAACGACCGGGACAGGCTTGGGTGGGGGGGCCAACGTCCTGACTTTC. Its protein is CASSLTTGTGLGGGANVLTF.

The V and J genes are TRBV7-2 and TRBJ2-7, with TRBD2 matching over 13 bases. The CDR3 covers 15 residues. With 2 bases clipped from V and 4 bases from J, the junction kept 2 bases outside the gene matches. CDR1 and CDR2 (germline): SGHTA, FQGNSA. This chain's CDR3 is CASSLTSGRGYEQYF. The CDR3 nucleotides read TGTGCCAGCAGCTTAACTAGCGGGAGGGGATACGAGCAGTACTTC.